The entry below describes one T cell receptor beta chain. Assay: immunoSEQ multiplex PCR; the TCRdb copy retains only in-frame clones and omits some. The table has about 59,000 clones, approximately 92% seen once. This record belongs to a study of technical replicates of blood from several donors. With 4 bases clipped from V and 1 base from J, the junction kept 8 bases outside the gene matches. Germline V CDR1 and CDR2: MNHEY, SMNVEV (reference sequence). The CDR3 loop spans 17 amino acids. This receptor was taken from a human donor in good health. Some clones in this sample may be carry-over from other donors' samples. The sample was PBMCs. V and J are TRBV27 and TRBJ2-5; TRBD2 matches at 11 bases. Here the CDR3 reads CASSSPRLAGIQETQYF. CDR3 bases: TGTGCCAGCAGTTCCCCTAGACTAGCGGGGATCCAAGAGACCCAGTACTTC.